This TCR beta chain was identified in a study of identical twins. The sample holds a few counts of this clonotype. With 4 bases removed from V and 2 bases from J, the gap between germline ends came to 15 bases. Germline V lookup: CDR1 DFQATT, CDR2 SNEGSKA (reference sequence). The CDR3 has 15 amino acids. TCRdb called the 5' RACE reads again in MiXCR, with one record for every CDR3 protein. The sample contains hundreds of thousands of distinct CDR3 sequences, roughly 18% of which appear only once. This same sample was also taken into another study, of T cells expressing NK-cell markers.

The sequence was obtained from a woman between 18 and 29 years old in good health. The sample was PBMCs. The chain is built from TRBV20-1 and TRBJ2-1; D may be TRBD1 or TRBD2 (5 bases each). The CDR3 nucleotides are TGCAGTGCTATTCCGGGGACCCAGGCCTACAATGAGCAGTTCTTC. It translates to CSAIPGTQAYNEQFF.